Below are 31 T cell receptor beta chains sequenced from a single sample in a study of T-cell memory formation after mild COVID-19. One entry per CDR3 protein, called by TCRdb with MiXCR from the 5' RACE reads. Seen here are around 430,000 distinct CDR3 sequences, about 17% observed once, and the top ten hold 20% to 25%. Sequences were obtained from PBMCs or a T cell subset sorted from them (not recorded which). The receptors shown here come from a man younger than 35 who had mild COVID-19 (a few samples of this study predate the infection). Cell type and time point are not known.

In this sample, this clonotype turned up a few times. The chain joins TRBV12-3 or TRBV12-4 to TRBJ1-1; no clear D gene. CDR3 length equals 14 residues. The V end was cut by 1 base, the J end by 4 bases, with 10 bases between. CDR3 sequence reads: CASSLGWGVTEAFF. CDR3 bases: TGTGCCAGCAGTTTAGGATGGGGTGTCACTGAAGCTTTCTTT.

This clonotype was counted between two and nine times. The gene calls are TRBV10-2 and TRBJ2-7; 7 bases are a match to TRBD2. The CDR3 runs to 14 residues. The V segment lost 6 bases and the J segment 3 bases; nucleotides outside the gene matches: 8. The germline V gene encodes CDR1 WSHSY and CDR2 SAAADI. The CDR3 region is CASSDPQRGYEQYF. CDR3 sequence (DNA): TGCGCCAGCAGCGATCCCCAGCGGGGCTACGAGCAGTACTTC.

This clonotype has just a few counts. V usage is TRBV12-3 or TRBV12-4 and J usage is TRBJ2-5; D gene ambiguous. The V end was cut by 4 bases, the J end by 4 bases, with 7 bases between. The CDR3 loop spans 12 amino acids. The CDR3 coding sequence is TGTGCCAGCAGTTGGGCCGCAGAGACCCAGTACTTC. Residues: CASSWAAETQYF.

This rearrangement joins TRBV3-1 to TRBJ1-1; D remains unclear. The ends were cut back, 2 bases at V and 7 bases at J, with 8 bases in the middle. Germline V CDR1 and CDR2: LGHDT, YNNKEL (reference sequence). The CDR3 is 12 residues long. CDR3: CASSQHRYEAFF. CDR3 nucleotide sequence: TGTGCCAGCAGCCAACATCGGTATGAAGCTTTCTTT. The complete variable domain, with remaining parts taken from reference TRBV3-1 and TRBJ1-1, reads DTAVSQTPKYLVTQMGNDKSIKCEQNLGHDTMYWYKQDSKKFLKIMFSYNNKELIINETVPNRFSPKSPDKAHLNLHINSLELGDSAVYFCASSQHRYEAFFGQGTRLTVV.

A few counts support this clonotype. For the CDR3, the DNA is TGCGCCAGCAGCCCAGCGGTGAGGCGGGGGGGAGGTGAGCAGTTCTTC. Translation gives CASSPAVRRGGGEQFF. This chain uses TRBV4-3 with TRBJ2-1; 9 nucleotides align to TRBD2. V lost 4 bases to trimming and J lost 9 bases; unmatched junction nucleotides: 13. CDR1 and CDR2 from the germline V gene are LGHNA and YSLEER. The CDR3 covers 16 residues.

This clonotype was detected many times. The genes are TRBV6-1 and TRBJ2-1, with 9 bases identical to TRBD1. V shed 7 bases, J shed 10 bases, and the junction held 17 bases outside the gene matches. CDR1 and CDR2 (germline): MNHNS, SASEGT. The CDR3 has 16 amino acids. The DNA for the CDR3 is TGTGCCAGCACCCGACGGCCGGGACAGGGCTCTCGGGAGCAGTTCTTC. It translates to CASTRRPGQGSREQFF.

The V call is TRBV20-1, the J call TRBJ1-2; D is possibly TRBD1 (5 bases). The CDR3 loop spans 13 amino acids. Deletions cut 5 bases from V and 5 bases from J, with 15 bases between. Germline lookup yields CDR1 DFQATT and CDR2 SNEGSKA (reference sequence). CDR3 sequence (DNA): TGCAGTGCTTCCGGGACTGTAAATTATGGCTACACCTTC. This gives the protein CSASGTVNYGYTF.

The V and J genes are TRBV7-9 and TRBJ1-6; D possibly corresponds to TRBD1 (5 bases). V lost 4 bases and J 14 bases, leaving 15 bases between the germline ends. This CDR3 comprises 13 residues. Germline V CDR1 and CDR2: SEHNR, FQNEAQ (reference sequence). The CDR3 bases are TGTGCCAGCAGCTCACAGGAACAGTTCGCCCTCCACTTT. Protein sequence: CASSSQEQFALHF.

The rearrangement links TRBV6-2 or TRBV6-3 to TRBJ2-1, with 8 nucleotides matching TRBD2. The V gene end was trimmed by 4 bases and the J gene end by 7 bases; junction bases not matched to a gene: 9. CDR1 MNHEY and CDR2 SVGEGT come from the germline V gene. CDR3 length: 15 amino acids. CDR3 sequence (DNA): TGTGCCAGCAGTTTCCGAGGACTAGCCAAGAATGAGCAGTTCTTC. As protein: CASSFRGLAKNEQFF.

This rearrangement joins TRBV20-1 to TRBJ2-7; D is perhaps TRBD1 (6 bases). The length of the CDR3 is 13 residues. Germline CDR1 reads DFQATT; CDR2 reads SNEGSKA (reference sequence). V gave up 5 bases and J gave up 2 bases, with 13 bases separating them. In nucleotides, the CDR3 is TGCAGTGCTCTTTCGGACAGCCCCTACGAGCAGTACTTC. Its protein product is CSALSDSPYEQYF.

This clonotype was detected only a few times. The chain couples TRBV7-3 to TRBJ2-3, with D uncertain. The V gene lost 5 bases and the J gene lost 2 bases, with 14 bases spanning the gap. CDR1 SGHTA and CDR2 FQGTGA come from the germline V gene. The CDR3 totals 15 residues. The CDR3 region has the DNA TGTGCCAGCAGCCTTGAACTCCGACCCACAGATACGCAGTATTTT. Protein product: CASSLELRPTDTQYF.

The chain is built from TRBV7-9 and TRBJ2-5, with D possibly called TRBD1 or TRBD2 (5 bases each). Trimming took 0 bases from V and 4 from J, leaving 15 bases between them. Germline loops: CDR1 SEHNR, CDR2 FQNEAQ (reference sequence). The length of the CDR3 is 16 residues. The CDR3 spells CASSLAHQGEGETQYF. The CDR3 DNA reads as TGTGCCAGCAGCTTAGCCCACCAGGGAGAGGGAGAGACCCAGTACTTC.

This clonotype came up many times. The chain couples TRBV4-3 to TRBJ2-7, with D perhaps matching TRBD1 or TRBD2 (6 bases each). With 1 base removed from V and 4 bases from J, the gap between germline ends came to 14 bases. The germline CDR1 and CDR2 sequences are LGHNA and YSLEER. This CDR3 has 15 amino acids. CDR3 sequence (DNA): TGCGCCAGCAGCCAAGGAGTCGGGGGCCCATACGAGCAGTACTTC. Translation gives CASSQGVGGPYEQYF.

This rearrangement joins TRBV5-4 to TRBJ2-5; 13 bases are shared with TRBD2. Losses at the gene ends were 0 bases for V and 4 bases for J; bases not matched to a gene: 3. This CDR3 comprises 16 residues. The V gene's germline CDR1 is SGHNT and CDR2 YYREEE (reference sequence). The CDR3 reads CASSLGRLAGGETQYF. The CDR3 nucleotides read TGTGCCAGCAGCTTGGGGAGACTAGCGGGGGGAGAGACCCAGTACTTC.

The chain uses TRBV7-3 and TRBJ2-1; 13 nucleotides match TRBD2. V lost 5 bases and J lost 6; bases outside the gene matches: 10. The CDR3 has 17 residues. CDR1 and CDR2 (germline): SGHTA, FQGTGA. CDR3 DNA: TGTGCCAGCAGCCCAACTAGCGGGGGGGCCCTCGGCAATGAGCAGTTCTTC. Amino acids: CASSPTSGGALGNEQFF.

The chain has TRBV19 and TRBJ1-2, with TRBD1 as a possible D gene (5 bases). Germline loops: CDR1 LNHDA, CDR2 SQIVND (reference sequence). The CDR3 has 13 amino acids. With 4 bases removed from V and 7 bases from J, the gap between germline ends came to 13 bases. The CDR3 region is CASSKAGVSGYTF. CDR3 DNA sequence: TGTGCCAGTAGTAAGGCGGGGGTATCTGGCTACACCTTC.

This clonotype has at least ten counts. This chain uses TRBV4-3 with TRBJ2-7, with D tentatively TRBD1 (6 bases). Between the trimmed V and J ends, which lost 0 bases and 1 base, there was a span of 25 bases. CDR1 and CDR2 from the germline V gene are LGHNA and YSLEER. The CDR3 has 20 amino acids. The CDR3 region is CASSQDRVRRRTGQSYEQYF. In DNA, the CDR3 is TGCGCCAGCAGCCAAGACCGGGTTAGAAGGAGGACCGGACAGTCCTACGAGCAGTACTTC.

This clonotype was seen a handful of times. V and J are TRBV5-1 and TRBJ2-2, with a weak D call TRBD1 (6 bases). Germline V gene lookup returns CDR1 SGHRS and CDR2 YFSETQ. There are 15 residues in the CDR3. Trimming cost V 0 bases and J 6 bases, with 12 bases left between them. The CDR3 DNA sequence: TGCGCCAGCAGCTTGGCAGGGGCGGACGCCGGGGAGCTGTTTTTT. Translation gives CASSLAGADAGELFF.

A few counts support this clonotype. The chain uses TRBV12-3 or TRBV12-4 and TRBJ1-1; D may be TRBD1 (6 bases). Trimming stripped 4 bases from V and 10 bases from J, with 13 bases between. This CDR3 comprises 12 residues. The DNA of the CDR3 is TGTGCCAGCAGTTCCGGGTGGGGGGCAGCTTTCTTT. Protein product: CASSSGWGAAFF.

The genes are TRBV4-2 and TRBJ2-5; D is perhaps TRBD2 (6 bases). V was shortened by 0 bases and J by 5 bases, with 13 bases between the two germline ends. The CDR3 length is 15 residues. The germline V gene has CDR1 LGHNA and CDR2 YNFKEQ. CDR3 amino acids: CASSQDWGDRETQYF. The CDR3 DNA sequence: TGTGCCAGCAGCCAAGATTGGGGGGATCGGGAGACCCAGTACTTC.

This clonotype was seen more than once but under ten times. The chain joins TRBV12-5 to TRBJ2-1; maybe TRBD1 (5 bases). V was clipped by 7 bases and J by 6 bases, with 19 bases between them. Germline V gene lookup returns CDR1 LGHNT and CDR2 FRNRAP. The CDR3 has 15 residues. The CDR3 protein is CASVRSDISGNEQFF. The CDR3, as DNA: TGTGCTAGTGTGCGCTCGGACATCTCGGGCAATGAGCAGTTCTTC.

Only a few counts were recorded for this clonotype. This sequence joins TRBV4-2 and TRBJ1-1; D unresolved. Germline CDR1 is LGHNA and CDR2 is YNFKEQ. V gave up 0 bases and J gave up 1 base, with 6 bases separating them. This CDR3 is built from 14 residues. CDR3 nucleotides: TGTGCCAGCAGCCAAGATCCCAAGAACACTGAAGCTTTCTTT. This codes for CASSQDPKNTEAFF.

The V and J genes are TRBV19 and TRBJ1-4; D remains unclear. V was pared by 7 bases and J by 5 bases, with 11 bases between. CDR1 LNHDA and CDR2 SQIVND come from the germline V gene (reference sequence). The CDR3 is 13 residues long. CDR3 in DNA: TGTGCCAGTAAGGACGGCCGGAATGAAAAACTGTTTTTT. Translated, it gives CASKDGRNEKLFF.

This clonotype was recorded a few times. J is TRBJ2-3 and V is TRBV7-9, with D possibly TRBD2 on 6 matching bases. Per the germline V gene, CDR1 is SEHNR and CDR2 is FQNEAQ (reference sequence). This CDR3 region has 15 residues. V was pared by 5 bases and J by 0 bases, with 12 bases between. This CDR3 reads CASSRWGDSTDTQYF. The CDR3 region has the DNA TGTGCCAGCAGCCGATGGGGGGATAGCACAGATACGCAGTATTTT. Supplemented by reference TRBV7-9 and TRBJ2-3, the full variable domain reads DTGVSQNPRHKITKRGQNVTFRCDPISEHNRLYWYRQTLGQGPEFLTYFQNEAQLEKSRLLSDRFSAERPKGSFSTLEIQRTEQGDSAMYLCASSRWGDSTDTQYFGPGTRLTVL.

CDR3 sequence (DNA): TGTGCCAGCAGCCCGGACAGGGGAGGCACTGAAGCTTTCTTT. Its translation: CASSPDRGGTEAFF. The J gene is TRBJ1-1, the V gene TRBV7-2, with 9 bases aligning to TRBD1. Per the germline V gene, CDR1 is SGHTA and CDR2 is FQGNSA. The CDR3 covers 14 residues. V dropped 5 bases and J dropped 4; count of bases not matched to a gene: 5.

As for this clonotype: This may come from a read error, since a much larger clone is one base off. CDR3 coding DNA: TGCGCCAGCAGCTTGGTGGGGCCGGTAGAGACCCAGTACTTC. It is translated as CASSLVGPVETQYF. V is TRBV5-1 and J is TRBJ2-5; weak D call: TRBD1 (5 bases). The V and J ends lost 0 bases and 4 bases respectively, with 10 bases between them. The CDR3 covers 14 residues. CDR1 and CDR2 from the germline V gene are SGHRS and YFSETQ. Drawing the rest from reference TRBV5-1 and TRBJ2-5, the complete variable domain is KAGVTQTPRYLIKTRGQQVTLSCSPISGHRSVSWYQQTPGQGLQFLFEYFSETQRNKGNFPGRFSGRQFSNSRSEMNVSTLELGDSALYLCASSLVGPVETQYFGPGTRLLVL.

The chain uses TRBV4-3 and TRBJ2-7; 7 positions match TRBD2. Germline lookup yields CDR1 LGHNA and CDR2 YSLEER. Trimming at V came to 4 bases and at J to 2 bases, leaving 11 bases not matched to a gene. This CDR3 has 16 residues. In DNA form, the CDR3 reads TGCGCCAGCAGCCTCAAGATGGAACGGGGGGCCTACGAGCAGTACTTC. It encodes CASSLKMERGAYEQYF.

This clonotype was picked up a small number of times. The chain joins TRBV15 to TRBJ1-5, with D possibly matching TRBD1 (6 bases). This CDR3 spans 16 amino acids. CDR1 and CDR2 (germline): LNHNV, YYDKDF (reference sequence). Trimming cost V 1 base and J 5 bases, with 15 bases left between them. Written as DNA, the CDR3 is TGTGCCACCAGCAGAGTGGGGGGGCGCGGTTATCAGCCCCAGCATTTT. It is translated as CATSRVGGRGYQPQHF.

This clonotype showed up many times. The chain uses TRBV7-3 and TRBJ1-1; D is possibly TRBD1 (5 bases). V was shortened by 5 bases and J by 1 base, with 14 bases between the two germline ends. From germline, CDR1 is SGHTA and CDR2 FQGTGA. The CDR3 covers 15 residues. The CDR3 bases are TGTGCCAGCAGCGCCGACAGTGTGGGGAACACTGAAGCTTTCTTT. Residues: CASSADSVGNTEAFF.

This clonotype was counted only a few times. CDR3 sequence (DNA): TGTGCCAGCAGCCAAGATCGGAGGTCCTACGAGCAGTACGTC. Its protein is CASSQDRRSYEQYV. The chain is built from TRBV3-1 and TRBJ2-7; TRBD2 is a possible D gene (5 bases). The length of the CDR3 is 14 residues. CDR1 is LGHDT, CDR2 YNNKEL, per germline (reference sequence). V lost 0 bases, J lost 1 base, and 7 bases lay in between.

Regarding this clonotype: The germline gene is not matched at one end of the junction; a read error may be the cause. This chain uses TRBV5-1 with TRBJ1-1, with no clear D. CDR1 and CDR2 from the germline V gene are SGHRS and YFSETQ. The CDR3 has 14 residues. This CDR3 is CASSLGGEGNRSVF. The CDR3 bases are TGCGCCAGCAGCTTGGGGGGTGAGGGTAACCGGTCGGTCTTT.